This entry lists 5 T cell receptor beta chains sequenced from one sample in a study of spatial heterogeneity in lung cancer. One entry per CDR3 protein, called by TCRdb with MiXCR from the 5' RACE reads. Here the sample spans over 50,000 distinct CDR3 sequences, roughly 6.6% being singletons. The sample's time point: sample taken at primary tumor resection. The specimen was PBMCs, collected at surgery. The receptors here all came from a female donor with early-stage non-small cell lung cancer.

This clonotype appeared many times. The chain employs TRBV7-6 and TRBJ2-3; D not certain. The CDR3 has 12 residues. CDR1 and CDR2 (germline): SGHVS, FNYEAQ. The germline V and J ends were trimmed by 0 bases and 6 bases, with 4 bases remaining between them. The CDR3 protein is CASSLATDTQYF. In DNA, the CDR3 is TGTGCCAGCAGCTTAGCAACTGATACGCAGTATTTT.

This clonotype has more than one count but fewer than ten. The J gene is TRBJ1-1, the V gene TRBV5-1; D not resolved. CDR1 is SGHRS, CDR2 YFSETQ, per germline. V was pared by 3 bases and J by 2 bases, with 11 bases between. The CDR3 is 14 amino acids. The CDR3, as DNA: TGCGCCAGCAGCTCCGCACTTAAAAACACTGAAGCTTTCTTT. Protein: CASSSALKNTEAFF.

At least ten counts were recorded for this clonotype. V is TRBV27 and J is TRBJ1-1; D might be TRBD1 (5 bases). The germline V gene encodes CDR1 MNHEY and CDR2 SMNVEV (reference sequence). The CDR3 is 12 amino acids. The V end was cut by 10 bases, the J end by 2 bases, with 11 bases between. The CDR3 sequence: CATMTVNTEAFF. In nucleotides, the CDR3 is TGTGCCACCATGACAGTCAACACTGAAGCTTTCTTT.

This clonotype occurred many times. This chain joins TRBV2 and TRBJ2-4, with a weak D call TRBD2 (6 bases). V lost 5 bases to trimming and J lost 3 bases, with 14 bases between them. In germline, CDR1 is SNHLY, CDR2 FYNNEI. This CDR3 comprises 15 residues. CDR3 in DNA: TGTGCCAGCAGTCGGGACGGTAGCGGCAAAAACATTCAGTACTTC. Its translation is CASSRDGSGKNIQYF.

In this sample, this clonotype turned up many times. The chain is built from TRBV11-2 and TRBJ1-5, with a tentative D call TRBD1 (6 bases). The germline V and J ends were trimmed by 5 bases and 1 base, with 15 bases remaining between them. The germline gives CDR1 SGHAT, CDR2 FQNNGV. The length of the CDR3 is 16 residues. CDR3 sequence: CASSPHPDRSNQPQHF. DNA of the CDR3: TGTGCCAGCAGCCCCCACCCGGACAGAAGCAATCAGCCCCAGCATTTT.